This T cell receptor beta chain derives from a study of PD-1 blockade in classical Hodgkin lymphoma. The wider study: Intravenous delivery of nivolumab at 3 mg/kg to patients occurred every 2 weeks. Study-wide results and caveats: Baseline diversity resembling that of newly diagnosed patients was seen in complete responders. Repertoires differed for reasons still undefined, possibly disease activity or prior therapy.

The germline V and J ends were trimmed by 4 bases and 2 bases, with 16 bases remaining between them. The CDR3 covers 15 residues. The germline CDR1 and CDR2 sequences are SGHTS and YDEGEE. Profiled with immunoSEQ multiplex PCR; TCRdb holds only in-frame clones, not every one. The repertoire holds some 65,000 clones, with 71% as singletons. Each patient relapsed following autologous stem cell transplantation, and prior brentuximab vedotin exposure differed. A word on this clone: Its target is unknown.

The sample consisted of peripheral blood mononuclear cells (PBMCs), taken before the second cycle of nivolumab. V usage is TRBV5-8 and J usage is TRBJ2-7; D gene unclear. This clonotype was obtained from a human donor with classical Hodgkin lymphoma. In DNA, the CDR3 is TGTGCCAGCAGCGGCGTTTTGGTGGCGGCCTACGAGCAGTACTTC. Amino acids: CASSGVLVAAYEQYF. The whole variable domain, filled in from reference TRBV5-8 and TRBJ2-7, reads EAGVTQSPTHLIKTRGQQATLRCSPISGHTSVYWYQQALGLGLQFLLWYDEGEERNRGNFPPRFSGRQFPNYSSELNVNALELEDSALYLCASSGVLVAAYEQYFGPGTRLTVT.